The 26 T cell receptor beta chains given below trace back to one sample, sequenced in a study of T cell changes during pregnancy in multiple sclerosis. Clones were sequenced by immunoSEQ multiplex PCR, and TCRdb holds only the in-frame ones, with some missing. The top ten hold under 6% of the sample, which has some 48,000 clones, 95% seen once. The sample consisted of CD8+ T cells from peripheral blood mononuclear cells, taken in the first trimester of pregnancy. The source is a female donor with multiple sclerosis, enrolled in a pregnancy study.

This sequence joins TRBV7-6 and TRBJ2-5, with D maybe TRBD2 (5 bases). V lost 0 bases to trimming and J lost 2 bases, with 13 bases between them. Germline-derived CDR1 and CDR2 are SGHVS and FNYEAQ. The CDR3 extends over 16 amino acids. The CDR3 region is CASSLARAGGQETQYF. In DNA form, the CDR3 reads TGTGCCAGCAGCTTAGCGCGCGCGGGCGGACAAGAGACCCAGTACTTC.

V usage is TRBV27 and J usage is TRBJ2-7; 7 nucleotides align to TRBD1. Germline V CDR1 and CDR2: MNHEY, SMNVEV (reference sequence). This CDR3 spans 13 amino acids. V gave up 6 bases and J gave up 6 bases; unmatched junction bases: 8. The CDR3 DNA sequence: TGTGCCAGCAGAGAAGGGGGCGCGTTCGAGCAGTACTTC. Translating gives CASREGGAFEQYF.

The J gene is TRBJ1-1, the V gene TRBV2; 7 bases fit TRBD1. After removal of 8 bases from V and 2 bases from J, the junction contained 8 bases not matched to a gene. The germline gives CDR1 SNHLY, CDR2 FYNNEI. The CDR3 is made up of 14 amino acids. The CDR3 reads CASGAGTANTEAFF. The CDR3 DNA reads TGTGCCAGCGGAGCCGGGACAGCTAACACTGAAGCTTTCTTT.

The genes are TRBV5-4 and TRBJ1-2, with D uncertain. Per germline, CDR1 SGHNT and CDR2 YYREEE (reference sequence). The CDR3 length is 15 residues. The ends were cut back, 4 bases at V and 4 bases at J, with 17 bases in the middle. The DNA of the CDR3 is TGTGCCAGCAGCACGAACGGGGATGCCTTCTATGGCTACACCTTC. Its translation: CASSTNGDAFYGYTF.

The CDR3 protein is CASVPVLNTGELFF. The CDR3 DNA sequence: TGTGCCAGCGTGCCCGTACTCAACACCGGGGAGCTGTTTTTT. The V and J genes are TRBV2 and TRBJ2-2; unclear D gene. Germline V CDR1 and CDR2: SNHLY, FYNNEI. Between the trimmed V and J ends, which lost 8 bases and 2 bases, there was a span of 12 bases. This CDR3 has 14 residues.

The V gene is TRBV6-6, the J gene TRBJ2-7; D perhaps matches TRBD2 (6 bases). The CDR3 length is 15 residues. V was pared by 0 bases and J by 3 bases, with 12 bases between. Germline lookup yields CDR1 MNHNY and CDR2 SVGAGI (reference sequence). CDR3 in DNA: TGTGCCAGCAGTTACTCGCAGCGGGCACACTACGAGCAGTACTTC. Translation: CASSYSQRAHYEQYF.

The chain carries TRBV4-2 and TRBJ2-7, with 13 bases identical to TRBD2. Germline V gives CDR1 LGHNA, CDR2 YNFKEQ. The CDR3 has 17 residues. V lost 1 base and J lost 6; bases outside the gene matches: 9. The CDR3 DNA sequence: TGTGCCAGCAGCCAAGGCACGCCGGGACTAGCGGGACGCGAGCAGTACTTC. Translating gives CASSQGTPGLAGREQYF.

CDR3 DNA sequence: TGCGCCAGCAGTGAGCCGGGACTCAATCAGCCCCAGCATTTT. It yields the protein CASSEPGLNQPQHF. The J gene is TRBJ1-5, the V gene TRBV10-1, with D tentatively TRBD1 (5 bases). From germline, CDR1 is WNHNN and CDR2 SYGVQD (reference sequence). This CDR3 spans 14 amino acids. Trimming stripped 2 bases from V and 3 bases from J, with 8 bases between.

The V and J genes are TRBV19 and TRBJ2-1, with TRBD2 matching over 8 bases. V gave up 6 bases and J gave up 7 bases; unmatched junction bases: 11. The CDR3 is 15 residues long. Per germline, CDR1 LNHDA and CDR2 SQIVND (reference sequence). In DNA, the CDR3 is TGTGCCAGTAGCCCATTCGGGGGGGTGGGTAATGAGCAGTTCTTC. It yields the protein CASSPFGGVGNEQFF.

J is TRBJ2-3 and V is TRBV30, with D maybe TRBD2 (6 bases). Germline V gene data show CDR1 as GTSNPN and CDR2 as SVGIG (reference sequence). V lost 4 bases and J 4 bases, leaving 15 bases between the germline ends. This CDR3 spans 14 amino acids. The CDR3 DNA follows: TGTGCCTGGAATAATCTGGGAGGCCCAGATACGCAGTATTTT. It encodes CAWNNLGGPDTQYF.

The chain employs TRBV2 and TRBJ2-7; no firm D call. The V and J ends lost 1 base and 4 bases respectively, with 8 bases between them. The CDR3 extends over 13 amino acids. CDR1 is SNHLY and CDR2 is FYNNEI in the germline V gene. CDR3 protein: CASSEGAAYEQYF. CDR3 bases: TGTGCCAGCAGTGAAGGGGCCGCGTACGAGCAGTACTTC.

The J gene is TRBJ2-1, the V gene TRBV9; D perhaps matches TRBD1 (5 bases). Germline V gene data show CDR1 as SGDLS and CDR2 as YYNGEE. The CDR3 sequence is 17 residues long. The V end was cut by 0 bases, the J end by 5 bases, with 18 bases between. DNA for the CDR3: TGTGCCAGCAGCGTAGCTTGGTTTAGGGGCGCGCACAATGAGCAGTTCTTC. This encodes CASSVAWFRGAHNEQFF. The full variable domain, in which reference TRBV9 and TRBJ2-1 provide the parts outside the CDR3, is DSGVTQTPKHLITATGQRVTLRCSPRSGDLSVYWYQQSLDQGLQFLIQYYNGEERAKGNILERFSAQQFPDLHSELNLSSLELGDSALYFCASSVAWFRGAHNEQFFGPGTRLTVL.

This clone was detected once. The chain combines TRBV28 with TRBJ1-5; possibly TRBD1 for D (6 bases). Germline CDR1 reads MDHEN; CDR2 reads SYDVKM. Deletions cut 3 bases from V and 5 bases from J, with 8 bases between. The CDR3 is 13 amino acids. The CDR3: CASSLGAYQPQHF. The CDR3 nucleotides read TGTGCCAGCAGTTTGGGGGCTTATCAGCCCCAGCATTTT.

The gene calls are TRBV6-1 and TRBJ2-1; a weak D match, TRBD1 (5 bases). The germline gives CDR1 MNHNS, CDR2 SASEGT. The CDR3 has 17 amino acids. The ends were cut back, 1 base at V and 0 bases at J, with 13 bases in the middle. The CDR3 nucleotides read TGTGCCAGCAGTGAAGGACAGAGACAGAGCTCCTACAATGAGCAGTTCTTC. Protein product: CASSEGQRQSSYNEQFF.

This CDR3 is CASRPPGQGFIGELFF. The DNA for the CDR3 is TGTGCCAGCAGACCACCGGGACAGGGATTTATCGGGGAGCTGTTTTTT. The rearrangement joins TRBV5-8 to TRBJ2-2; 9 nucleotides match TRBD1. The J segment lost 7 bases and the V segment lost 5 bases, leaving 12 bases of the junction unmatched. CDR1 and CDR2 (germline): SGHTS, YDEGEE. The CDR3 is 16 amino acids.

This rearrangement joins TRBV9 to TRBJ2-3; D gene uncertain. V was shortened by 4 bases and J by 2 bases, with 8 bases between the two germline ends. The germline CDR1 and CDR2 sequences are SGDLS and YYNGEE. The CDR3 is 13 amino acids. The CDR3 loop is CASSLGTTDTQYF. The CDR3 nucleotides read TGTGCCAGCAGCCTGGGCACCACAGATACGCAGTATTTT.

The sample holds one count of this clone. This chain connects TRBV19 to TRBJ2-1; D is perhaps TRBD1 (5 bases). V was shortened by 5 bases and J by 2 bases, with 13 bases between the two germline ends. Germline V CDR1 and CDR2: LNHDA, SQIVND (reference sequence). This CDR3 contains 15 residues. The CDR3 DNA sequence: TGTGCCAGTAGTCTGAAGGGGCCACCCTACAATGAGCAGTTCTTC. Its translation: CASSLKGPPYNEQFF. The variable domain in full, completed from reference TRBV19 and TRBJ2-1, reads DGGITQSPKYLFRKEGQNVTLSCEQNLNHDAMYWYRQDPGQGLRLIYYSQIVNDFQKGDIAEGYSVSREKKESFPLTVTSAQKNPTAFYLCASSLKGPPYNEQFFGPGTRLTVL.

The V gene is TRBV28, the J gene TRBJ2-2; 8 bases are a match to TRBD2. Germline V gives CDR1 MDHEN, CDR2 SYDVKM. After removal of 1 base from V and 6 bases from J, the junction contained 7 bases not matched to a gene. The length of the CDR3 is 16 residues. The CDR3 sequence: CASSLSWREVAGELFF. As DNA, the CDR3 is TGTGCCAGCAGTTTATCATGGCGGGAGGTGGCCGGGGAGCTGTTTTTT. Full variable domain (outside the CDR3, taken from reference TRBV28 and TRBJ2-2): DVKVTQSSRYLVKRTGEKVFLECVQDMDHENMFWYRQDPGLGLRLIYFSYDVKMKEKGDIPEGYSVSREKKERFSLILESASTNQTSMYLCASSLSWREVAGELFFGEGSRLTVL.

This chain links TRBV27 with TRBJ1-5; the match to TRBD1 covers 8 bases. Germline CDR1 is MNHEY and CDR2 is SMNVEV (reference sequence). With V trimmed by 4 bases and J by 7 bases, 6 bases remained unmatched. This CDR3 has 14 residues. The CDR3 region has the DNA TGTGCCAGCAGTTCCGCAGGGGGCAGGCAGCCCCAGCATTTT. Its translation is CASSSAGGRQPQHF.

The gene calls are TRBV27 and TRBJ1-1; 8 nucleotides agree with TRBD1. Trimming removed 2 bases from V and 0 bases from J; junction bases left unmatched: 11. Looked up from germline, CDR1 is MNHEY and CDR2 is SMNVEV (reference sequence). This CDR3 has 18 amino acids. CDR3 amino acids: CASSLTPQTGGLNTEAFF. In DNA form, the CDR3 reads TGTGCCAGCAGTTTAACCCCACAAACAGGGGGTTTGAACACTGAAGCTTTCTTT.

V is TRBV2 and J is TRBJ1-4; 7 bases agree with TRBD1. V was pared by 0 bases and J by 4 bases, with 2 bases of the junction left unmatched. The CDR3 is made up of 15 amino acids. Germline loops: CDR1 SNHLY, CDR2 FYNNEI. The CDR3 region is CASSEAQGGNEKLFF. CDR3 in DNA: TGTGCCAGCAGTGAAGCGCAGGGGGGTAATGAAAAACTGTTTTTT.

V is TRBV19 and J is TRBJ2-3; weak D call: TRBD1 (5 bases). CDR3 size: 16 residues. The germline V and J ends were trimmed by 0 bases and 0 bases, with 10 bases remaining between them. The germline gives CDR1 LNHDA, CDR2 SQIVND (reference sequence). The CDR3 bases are TGTGCCAGTAGTATAGATCAGGGTCTCAGCACAGATACGCAGTATTTT. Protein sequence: CASSIDQGLSTDTQYF.

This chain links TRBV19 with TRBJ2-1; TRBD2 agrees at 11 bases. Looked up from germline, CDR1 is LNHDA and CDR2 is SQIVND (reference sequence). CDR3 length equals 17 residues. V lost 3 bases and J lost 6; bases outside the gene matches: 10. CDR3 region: CASSIGLAGGPGNEQFF. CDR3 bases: TGTGCCAGTAGTATCGGGTTAGCGGGAGGGCCGGGCAATGAGCAGTTCTTC.

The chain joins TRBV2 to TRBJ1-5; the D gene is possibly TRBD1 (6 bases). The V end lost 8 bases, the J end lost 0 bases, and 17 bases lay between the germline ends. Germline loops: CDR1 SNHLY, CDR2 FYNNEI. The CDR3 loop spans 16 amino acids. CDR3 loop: CASSDRTPYSNQPQHF. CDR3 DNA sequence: TGTGCCAGCTCCGACAGGACCCCTTATAGCAATCAGCCCCAGCATTTT.

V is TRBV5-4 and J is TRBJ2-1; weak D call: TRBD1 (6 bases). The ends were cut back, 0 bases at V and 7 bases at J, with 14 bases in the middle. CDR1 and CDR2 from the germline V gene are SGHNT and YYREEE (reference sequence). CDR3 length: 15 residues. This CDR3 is CASSLGQGFGNEQFF. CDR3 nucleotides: TGTGCCAGCAGCTTGGGGCAGGGGTTCGGGAATGAGCAGTTCTTC.

CDR3 nucleotide sequence: TGTGCCGGACAGGGCCTATCCACCGGGGAGCTGTTTTTT. This sequence encodes CAGQGLSTGELFF. The V call is TRBV19, the J call TRBJ2-2, with 8 nucleotides matching TRBD1. CDR3 size: 13 residues. V dropped 11 bases and J dropped 4; count of bases not matched to a gene: 6. CDR1 is LNHDA, CDR2 SQIVND, per germline (reference sequence).